The clone carrying this TCR beta chain was found once. The antigen is unknown. The junction shows a germline mismatch at one end, possibly a read error. This sample was taken from a study of tumor and adjacent non-tumor tissue in lung cancer. Study-wide background: Aged roughly 30 to 76 years, patients included roughly ten men and a few women with stage I to III disease. Samples averaged approximately 4.2 million productive TCRbeta reads each.

TCRbeta libraries were built with three rounds of nested PCR, modified from ARM-PCR. TCRdb itself ran the multiplex PCR reads through MiXCR, one entry per CDR3 protein. The table records 110,000 or so distinct CDR3 sequences, 50% to 70% of them present only once. RNA was extracted from bulk tissue without any cell sorting. Distant lung tissue was collected more than 3 cm away from the tumor edge. Overall study results and limits: Significantly higher TCR diversity was found in tumor than normal lung.

CDR3 length equals 16 residues. Germline V gives CDR1 SGHDT, CDR2 YYEEEE. V usage is TRBV5-6 and J usage is TRBJ1-1; perhaps TRBD1 as D (5 bases). The TCR was taken from a man aged 60 to 75 with non-small cell lung cancer. The sequencing input was distant non-tumor lung tissue. The CDR3 region is CANSGDKTPVVQGAFF. In DNA form, the CDR3 reads TGTGCCAACAGCGGCGATAAGACCCCAGTTGTCCAGGGAGCTTTCTTT.